The 6 T cell receptor beta chains given below trace back to one sample, sequenced in a study of T cell responses to AZD1222 COVID-19 vaccine. Some clones are missing from TCRdb's copy, which holds only in-frame ones; the method was immunoSEQ multiplex PCR. Altogether 60,000 to 85,000 clones are present, roughly 85% being singletons, with the ten largest covering about 20%. The source material was peripheral blood, sampled on day 0 of AZD1222 vaccination. All receptors derive from an adult in good health.

The chain joins TRBV28 to TRBJ1-2; D call uncertain. The CDR3 runs 14 residues. With 2 bases removed from V and 9 bases from J, the gap between germline ends came to 16 bases. The germline gives CDR1 MDHEN, CDR2 SYDVKM. CDR3 region: CASSLASLYVRYTF. Here the CDR3 DNA reads TGTGCCAGCAGTTTAGCCTCGTTGTACGTCCGCTACACCTTC.

The J gene is TRBJ1-5, the V gene TRBV19; 8 positions agree with TRBD1. This CDR3 region has 16 residues. Trimming took 7 bases from V and 2 from J; bases not matched to a gene: 10. Per germline, CDR1 LNHDA and CDR2 SQIVND (reference sequence). CDR3 residues: CASTSSGGPRNQPQHF. The CDR3 DNA is TGTGCCAGTACCAGTTCAGGGGGCCCCCGCAATCAGCCCCAGCATTTT.

The DNA of the CDR3 is TGTGCCAGCAGCGCAGGGGGCATCCCCTACGAGCAGTACTTC. It specifies CASSAGGIPYEQYF. V is TRBV9 and J is TRBJ2-7, with 8 positions matching TRBD1. Losses at the gene ends were 3 bases for V and 2 bases for J; bases not matched to a gene: 4. The CDR3 runs to 14 residues. In germline, CDR1 is SGDLS, CDR2 YYNGEE.

This clone was seen only a few times. The V call is TRBV19, the J call TRBJ2-7, with 9 bases lining up with TRBD1. The CDR3 runs 11 residues. The V gene's germline CDR1 is LNHDA and CDR2 SQIVND (reference sequence). This chain's CDR3 is CGTGTGNEQYF. The CDR3 DNA reads TGTGGGACCGGGACAGGGAACGAGCAGTACTTC.

Only a few counts were recorded for this clone. V and J are TRBV4-1 and TRBJ2-3, with D unresolved. V lost 0 bases to trimming and J lost 6 bases, with 13 bases between them. This CDR3 contains 15 residues. Germline values: CDR1 MGHRA, CDR2 YSYEKL. The CDR3 bases are TGCGCCAGCAGCCAAGAACTTCCCCTAGGGGATACGCAGTATTTT. This codes for CASSQELPLGDTQYF.

The V call is TRBV5-6, the J call TRBJ1-3; D call uncertain. V was cut by 1 base and J by 2 bases, with 7 bases left in between. CDR1 is SGHDT, CDR2 YYEEEE, per germline. This CDR3 spans 14 amino acids. DNA of the CDR3: TGTGCCAGCAGCTTGTTGACCGCTGGAAACACCATATATTTT. Translated: CASSLLTAGNTIYF.